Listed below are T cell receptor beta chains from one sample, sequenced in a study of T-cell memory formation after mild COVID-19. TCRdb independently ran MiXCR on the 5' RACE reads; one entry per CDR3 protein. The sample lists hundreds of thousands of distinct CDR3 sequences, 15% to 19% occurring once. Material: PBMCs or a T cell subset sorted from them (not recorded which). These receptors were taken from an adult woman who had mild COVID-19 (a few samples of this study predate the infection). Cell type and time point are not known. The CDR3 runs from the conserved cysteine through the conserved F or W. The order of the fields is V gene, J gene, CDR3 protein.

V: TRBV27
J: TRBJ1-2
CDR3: CASSLSRGGGYGYTF

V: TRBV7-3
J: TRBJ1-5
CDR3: CASSLGGGQPQHF

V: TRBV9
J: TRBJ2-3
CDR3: CASSVVVGDTQYF

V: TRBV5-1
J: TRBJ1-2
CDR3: CASSSRQGNYGYTF

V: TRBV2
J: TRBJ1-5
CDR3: CASSVGTEGQPQHF

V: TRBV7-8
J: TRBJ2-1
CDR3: CASSLGASGRADNEQFF

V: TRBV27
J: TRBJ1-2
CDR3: CASSLGRGRLGYGYTF

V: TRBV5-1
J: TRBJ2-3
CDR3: CASRRLTATDTQYF

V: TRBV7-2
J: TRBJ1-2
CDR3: CASSTRTGAVYGYTF

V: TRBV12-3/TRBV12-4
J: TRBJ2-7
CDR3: CASSLGRGKTYEQYF

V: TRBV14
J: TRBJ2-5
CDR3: CASSQEPGMKTQYF

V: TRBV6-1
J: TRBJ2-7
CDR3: CASSEGQIETYEQYF

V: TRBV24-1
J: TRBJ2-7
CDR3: CATSDLRGDEQYF

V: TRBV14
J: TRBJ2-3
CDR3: CASSPMSGTSGTDTQYF

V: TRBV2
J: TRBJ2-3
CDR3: CASAGDFTDTQYF

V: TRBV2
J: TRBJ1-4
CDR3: CASISTGTNEKLFF

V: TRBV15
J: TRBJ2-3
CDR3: CATSSRQGSGTDTQYF

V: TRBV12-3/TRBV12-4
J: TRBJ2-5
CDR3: CASSSGTSGYPSSETQYF

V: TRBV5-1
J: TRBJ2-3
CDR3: CASSLGLADATDTQYF

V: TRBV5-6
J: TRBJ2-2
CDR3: CASSLPDRGPGELFF

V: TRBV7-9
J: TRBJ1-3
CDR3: CASSPGLNSGNTIYF

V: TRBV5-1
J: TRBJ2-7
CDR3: CASSWGQGRISLYEQYF

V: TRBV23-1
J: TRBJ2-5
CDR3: CASGTEGVRGEETQYF

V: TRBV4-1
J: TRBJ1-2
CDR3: CASSAPERRRDSYGYTF

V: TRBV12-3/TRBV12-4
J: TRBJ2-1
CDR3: CASSRSSMAGGRNEQFF

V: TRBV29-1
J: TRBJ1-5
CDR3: CSAARGLDQTQHF

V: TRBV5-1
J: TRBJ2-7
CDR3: CASSPDPTGGLSYEQYF

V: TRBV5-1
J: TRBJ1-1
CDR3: CASTGQGTSMNTEAFF

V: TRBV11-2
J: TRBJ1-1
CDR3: CASSLRTGNTEAFF

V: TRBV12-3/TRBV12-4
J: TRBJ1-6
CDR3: CASSYRGGNSPLHF

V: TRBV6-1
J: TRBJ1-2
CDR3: CASSENTDGGYTF

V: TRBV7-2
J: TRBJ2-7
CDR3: CASSSGGTHEQYF

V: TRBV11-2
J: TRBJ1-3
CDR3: CASSQQVSSGNTIYF

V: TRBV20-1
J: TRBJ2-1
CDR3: CSARVPEQGRHNEQFF

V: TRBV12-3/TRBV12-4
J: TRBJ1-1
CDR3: CASSLAQTNTEAFF